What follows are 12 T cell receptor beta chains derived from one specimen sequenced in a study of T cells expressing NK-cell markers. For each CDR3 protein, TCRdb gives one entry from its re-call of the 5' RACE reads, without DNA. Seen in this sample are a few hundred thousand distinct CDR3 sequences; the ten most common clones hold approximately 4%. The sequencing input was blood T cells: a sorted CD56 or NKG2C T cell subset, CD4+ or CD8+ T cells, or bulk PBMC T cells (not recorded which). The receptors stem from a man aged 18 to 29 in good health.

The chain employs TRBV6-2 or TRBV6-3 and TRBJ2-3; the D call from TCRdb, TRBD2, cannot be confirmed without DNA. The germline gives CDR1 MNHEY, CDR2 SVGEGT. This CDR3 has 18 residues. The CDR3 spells CASSVGTSGSWSTDTQYF.

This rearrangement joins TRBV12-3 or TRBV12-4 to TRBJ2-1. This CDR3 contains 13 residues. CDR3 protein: CASSIGIYNEQFF.

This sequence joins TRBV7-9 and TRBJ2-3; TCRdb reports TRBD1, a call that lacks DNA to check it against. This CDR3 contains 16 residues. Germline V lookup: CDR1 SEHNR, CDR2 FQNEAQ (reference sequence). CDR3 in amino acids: CASSPPTGSRTDTQYF.

The CDR3 protein is CASSQSGRGRSQETQYF. The gene calls are TRBV7-9 and TRBJ2-5; the D call from TCRdb, TRBD1, cannot be confirmed without DNA. The germline gives CDR1 SEHNR, CDR2 FQNEAQ (reference sequence). CDR3 size: 17 residues.

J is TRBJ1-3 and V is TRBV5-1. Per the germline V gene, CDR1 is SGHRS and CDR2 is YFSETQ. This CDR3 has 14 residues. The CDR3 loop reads CASSWDNPGNTIYF. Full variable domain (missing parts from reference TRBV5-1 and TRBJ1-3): KAGVTQTPRYLIKTRGQQVTLSCSPISGHRSVSWYQQTPGQGLQFLFEYFSETQRNKGNFPGRFSGRQFSNSRSEMNVSTLELGDSALYLCASSWDNPGNTIYFGEGSWLTVV.

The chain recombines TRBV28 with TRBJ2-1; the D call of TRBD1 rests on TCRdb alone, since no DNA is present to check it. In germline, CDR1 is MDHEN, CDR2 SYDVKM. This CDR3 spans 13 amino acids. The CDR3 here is CASLGGRLNEQFF. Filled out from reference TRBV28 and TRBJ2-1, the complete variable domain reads DVKVTQSSRYLVKRTGEKVFLECVQDMDHENMFWYRQDPGLGLRLIYFSYDVKMKEKGDIPEGYSVSREKKERFSLILESASTNQTSMYLCASLGGRLNEQFFGPGTRLTVL.

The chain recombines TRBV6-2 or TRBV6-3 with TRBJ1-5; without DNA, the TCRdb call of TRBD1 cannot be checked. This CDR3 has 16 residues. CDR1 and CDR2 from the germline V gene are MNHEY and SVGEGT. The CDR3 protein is CASRTDRTASNQPQHF.

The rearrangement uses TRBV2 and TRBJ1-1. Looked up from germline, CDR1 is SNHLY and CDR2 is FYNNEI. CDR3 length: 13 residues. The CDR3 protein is CASSFSGPTEAFF.

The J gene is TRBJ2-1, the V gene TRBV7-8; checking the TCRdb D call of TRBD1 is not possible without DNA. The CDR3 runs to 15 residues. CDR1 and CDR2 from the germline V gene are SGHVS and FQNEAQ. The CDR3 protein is CASSLDGTGSRQQFF.

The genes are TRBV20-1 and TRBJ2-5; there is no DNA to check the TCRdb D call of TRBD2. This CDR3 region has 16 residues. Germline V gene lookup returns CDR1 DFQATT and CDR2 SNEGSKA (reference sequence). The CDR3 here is CSARLAGVVRIETQYF.

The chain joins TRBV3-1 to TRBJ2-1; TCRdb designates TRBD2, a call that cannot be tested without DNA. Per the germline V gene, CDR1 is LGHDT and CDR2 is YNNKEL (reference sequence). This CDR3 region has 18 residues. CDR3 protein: CARKGLAEVPRRGNEQFF.

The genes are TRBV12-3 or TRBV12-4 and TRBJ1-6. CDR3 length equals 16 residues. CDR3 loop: CASSLGPTVGNSPLHF.